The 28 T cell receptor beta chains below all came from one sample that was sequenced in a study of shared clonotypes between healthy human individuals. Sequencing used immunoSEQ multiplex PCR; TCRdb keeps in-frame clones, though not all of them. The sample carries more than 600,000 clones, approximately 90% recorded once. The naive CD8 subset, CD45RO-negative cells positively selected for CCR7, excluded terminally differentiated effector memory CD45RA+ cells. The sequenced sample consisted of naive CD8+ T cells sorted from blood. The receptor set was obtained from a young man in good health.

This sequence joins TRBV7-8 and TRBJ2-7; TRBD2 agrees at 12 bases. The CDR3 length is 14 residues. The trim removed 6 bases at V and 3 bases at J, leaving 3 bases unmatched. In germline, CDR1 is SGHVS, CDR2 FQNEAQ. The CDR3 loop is CASSRLAGVYEQYF. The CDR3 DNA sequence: TGTGCCAGCAGTCGACTAGCGGGAGTCTACGAGCAGTACTTC.

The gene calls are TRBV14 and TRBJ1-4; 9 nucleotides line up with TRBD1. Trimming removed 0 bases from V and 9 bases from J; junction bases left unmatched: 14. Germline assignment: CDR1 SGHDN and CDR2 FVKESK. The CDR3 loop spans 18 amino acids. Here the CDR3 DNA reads TGTGCCAGCAGCCAAGAAAGGGCCGGCGGACAGGGGACGAAAAAACTGTTTTTT. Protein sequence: CASSQERAGGQGTKKLFF.

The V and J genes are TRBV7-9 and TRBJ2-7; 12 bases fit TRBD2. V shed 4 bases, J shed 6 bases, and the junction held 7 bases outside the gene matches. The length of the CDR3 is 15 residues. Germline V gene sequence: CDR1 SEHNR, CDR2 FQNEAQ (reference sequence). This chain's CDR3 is CASSSRLAGVVEQYF. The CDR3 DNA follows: TGTGCCAGCAGCTCGCGACTAGCGGGAGTGGTCGAGCAGTACTTC.

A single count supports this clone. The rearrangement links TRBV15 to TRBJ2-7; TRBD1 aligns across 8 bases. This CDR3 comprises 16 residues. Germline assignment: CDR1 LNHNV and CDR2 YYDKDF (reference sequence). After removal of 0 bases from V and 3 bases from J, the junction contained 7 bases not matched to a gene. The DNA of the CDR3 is TGTGCCACCAGCAGAGATACAGGGACAGGAATCTACGAGCAGTACTTC. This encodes CATSRDTGTGIYEQYF.

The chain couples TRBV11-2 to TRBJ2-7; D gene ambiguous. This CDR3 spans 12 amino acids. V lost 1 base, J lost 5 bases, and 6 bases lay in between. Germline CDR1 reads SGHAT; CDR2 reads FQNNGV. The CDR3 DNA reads TGTGCCAGCAGCTTAGGAGTCCACGAGCAGTACTTC. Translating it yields CASSLGVHEQYF. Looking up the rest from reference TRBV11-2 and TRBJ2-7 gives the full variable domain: EAGVAQSPRYKIIEKRQSVAFWCNPISGHATLYWYQQILGQGPKLLIQFQNNGVVDDSQLPKDRFSAERLKGVDSTLKIQPAKLEDSAVYLCASSLGVHEQYFGPGTRLTVT.

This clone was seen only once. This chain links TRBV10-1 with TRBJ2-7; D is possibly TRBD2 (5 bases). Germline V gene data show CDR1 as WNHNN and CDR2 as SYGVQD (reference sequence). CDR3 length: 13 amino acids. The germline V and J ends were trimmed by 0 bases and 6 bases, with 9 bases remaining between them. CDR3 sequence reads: CASSESDGGEQYF. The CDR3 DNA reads TGCGCCAGCAGTGAGTCAGATGGAGGCGAGCAGTACTTC.

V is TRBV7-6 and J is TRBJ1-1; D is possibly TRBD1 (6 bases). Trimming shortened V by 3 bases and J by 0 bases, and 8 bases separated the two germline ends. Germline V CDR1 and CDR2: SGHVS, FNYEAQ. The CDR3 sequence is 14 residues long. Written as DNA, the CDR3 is TGTGCCAGCAGCTTGGGGGCCATGAACACTGAAGCTTTCTTT. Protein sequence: CASSLGAMNTEAFF.

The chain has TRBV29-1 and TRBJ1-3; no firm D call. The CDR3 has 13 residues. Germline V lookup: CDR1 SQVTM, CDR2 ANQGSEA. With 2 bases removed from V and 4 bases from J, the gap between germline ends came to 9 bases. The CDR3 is CSVEWLGGNTIYF. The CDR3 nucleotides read TGCAGCGTTGAATGGTTGGGGGGAAACACCATATATTTT.

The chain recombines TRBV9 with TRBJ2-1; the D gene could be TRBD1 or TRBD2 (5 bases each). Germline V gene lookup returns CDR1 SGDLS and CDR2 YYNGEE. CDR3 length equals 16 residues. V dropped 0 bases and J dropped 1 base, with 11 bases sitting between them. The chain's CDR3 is CASSVGDAPSYNEQFF. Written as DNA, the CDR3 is TGTGCCAGCAGCGTAGGGGACGCACCTTCCTACAATGAGCAGTTCTTC. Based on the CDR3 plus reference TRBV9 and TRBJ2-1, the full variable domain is DSGVTQTPKHLITATGQRVTLRCSPRSGDLSVYWYQQSLDQGLQFLIQYYNGEERAKGNILERFSAQQFPDLHSELNLSSLELGDSALYFCASSVGDAPSYNEQFFGPGTRLTVL.

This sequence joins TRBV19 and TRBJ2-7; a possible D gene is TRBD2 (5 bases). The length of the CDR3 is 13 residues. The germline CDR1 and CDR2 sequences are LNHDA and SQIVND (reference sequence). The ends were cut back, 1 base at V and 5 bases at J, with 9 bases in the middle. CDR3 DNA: TGTGCCAGTAGTATAGGTCCGGGAAACGAGCAGTACTTC. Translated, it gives CASSIGPGNEQYF.

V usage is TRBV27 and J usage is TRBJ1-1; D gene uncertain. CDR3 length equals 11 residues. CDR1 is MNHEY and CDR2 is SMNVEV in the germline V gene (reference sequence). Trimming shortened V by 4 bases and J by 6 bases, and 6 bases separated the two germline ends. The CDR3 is CASSYGPEAFF. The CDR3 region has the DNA TGTGCCAGCAGTTACGGGCCTGAAGCTTTCTTT.

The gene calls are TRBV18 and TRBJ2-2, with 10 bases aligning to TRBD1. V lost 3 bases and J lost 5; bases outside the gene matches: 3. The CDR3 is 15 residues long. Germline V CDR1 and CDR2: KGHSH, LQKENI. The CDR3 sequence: CASSPGQGETGELFF. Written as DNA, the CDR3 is TGTGCCAGCTCACCTGGACAGGGGGAGACCGGGGAGCTGTTTTTT.

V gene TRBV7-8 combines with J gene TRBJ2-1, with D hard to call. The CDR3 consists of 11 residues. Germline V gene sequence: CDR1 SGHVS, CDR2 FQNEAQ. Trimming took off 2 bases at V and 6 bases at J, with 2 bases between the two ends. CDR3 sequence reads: CASSLPNEQFF. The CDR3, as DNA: TGTGCCAGCAGCTTACCCAATGAGCAGTTCTTC.

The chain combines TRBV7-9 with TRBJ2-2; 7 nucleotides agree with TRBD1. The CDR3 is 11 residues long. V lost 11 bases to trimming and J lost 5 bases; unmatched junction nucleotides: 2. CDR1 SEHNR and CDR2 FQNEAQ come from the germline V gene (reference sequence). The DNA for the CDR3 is TGTGCCCCCAGGGGGACCGGGGAGCTGTTTTTT. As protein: CAPRGTGELFF.

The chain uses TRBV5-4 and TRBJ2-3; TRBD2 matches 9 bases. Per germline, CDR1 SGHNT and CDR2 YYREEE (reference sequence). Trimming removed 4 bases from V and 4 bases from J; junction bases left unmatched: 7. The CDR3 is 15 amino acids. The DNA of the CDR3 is TGTGCCAGCAGCACAGCGGGAGGAATCGCAGATACGCAGTATTTT. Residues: CASSTAGGIADTQYF.

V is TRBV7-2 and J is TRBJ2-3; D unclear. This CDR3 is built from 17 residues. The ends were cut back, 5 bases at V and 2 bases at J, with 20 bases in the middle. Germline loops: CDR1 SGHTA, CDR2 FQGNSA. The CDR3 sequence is CASSPPVGGVTTDTQYF. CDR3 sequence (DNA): TGTGCCAGCAGCCCTCCGGTTGGCGGCGTGACCACAGATACGCAGTATTTT.

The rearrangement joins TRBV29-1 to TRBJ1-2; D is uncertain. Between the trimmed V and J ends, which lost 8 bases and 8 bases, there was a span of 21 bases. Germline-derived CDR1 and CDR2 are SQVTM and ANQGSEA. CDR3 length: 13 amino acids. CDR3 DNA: TGCAGCACCGAGGAGGGAACACCGCTCGGCTACACCTTC. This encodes CSTEEGTPLGYTF. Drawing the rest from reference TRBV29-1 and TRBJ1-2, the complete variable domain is SAVISQKPSRDICQRGTSLTIQCQVDSQVTMMFWYRQQPGQSLTLIATANQGSEATYESGFVIDKFPISRPNLTFSTLTVSNMSPEDSSIYLCSTEEGTPLGYTFGSGTRLTVV.

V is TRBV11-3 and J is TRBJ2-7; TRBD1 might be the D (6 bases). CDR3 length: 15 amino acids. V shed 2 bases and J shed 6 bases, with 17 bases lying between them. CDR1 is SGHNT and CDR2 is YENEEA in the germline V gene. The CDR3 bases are TGTGCCAGCAGCTTATCGGATTGGGGGCAAGGCGAGCAGTACTTC. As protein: CASSLSDWGQGEQYF. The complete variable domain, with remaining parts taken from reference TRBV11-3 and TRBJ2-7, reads EAGVVQSPRYKIIEKKQPVAFWCNPISGHNTLYWYLQNLGQGPELLIRYENEEAVDDSQLPKDRFSAERLKGVDSTLKIQPAELGDSAVYLCASSLSDWGQGEQYFGPGTRLTVT.

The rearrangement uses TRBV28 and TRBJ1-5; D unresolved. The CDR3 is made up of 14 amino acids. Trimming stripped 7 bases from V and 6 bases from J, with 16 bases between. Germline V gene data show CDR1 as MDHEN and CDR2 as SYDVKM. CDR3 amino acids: CASTDLGLIQPQHF. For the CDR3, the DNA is TGTGCCAGCACCGACCTGGGGTTGATTCAGCCCCAGCATTTT.

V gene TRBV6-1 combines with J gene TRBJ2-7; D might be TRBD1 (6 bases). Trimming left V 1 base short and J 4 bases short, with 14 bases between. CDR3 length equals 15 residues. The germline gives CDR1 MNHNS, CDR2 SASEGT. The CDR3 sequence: CASSEVKDSFYEQYF. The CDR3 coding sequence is TGTGCCAGCAGTGAAGTAAAGGACAGTTTTTACGAGCAGTACTTC.

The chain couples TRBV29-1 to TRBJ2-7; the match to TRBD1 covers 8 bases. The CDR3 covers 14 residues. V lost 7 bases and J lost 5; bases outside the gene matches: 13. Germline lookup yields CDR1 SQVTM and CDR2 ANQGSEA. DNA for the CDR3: TGCAGCGCAAACCCCCACGGACAGGGTGACGAGCAGTACTTC. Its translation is CSANPHGQGDEQYF.

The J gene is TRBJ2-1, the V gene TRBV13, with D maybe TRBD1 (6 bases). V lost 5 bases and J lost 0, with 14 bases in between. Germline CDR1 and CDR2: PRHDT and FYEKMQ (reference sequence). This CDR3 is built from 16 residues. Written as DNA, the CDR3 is TGTGCCAGCAGCGTATACAGGGTGTTCTCCTACAATGAGCAGTTCTTC. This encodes CASSVYRVFSYNEQFF.

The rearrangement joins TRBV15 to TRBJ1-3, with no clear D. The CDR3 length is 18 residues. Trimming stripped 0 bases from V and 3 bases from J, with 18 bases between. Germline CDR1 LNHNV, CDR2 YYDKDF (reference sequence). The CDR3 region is CATSRDWAASGGGNTIYF. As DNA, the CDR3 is TGTGCCACCAGCAGAGATTGGGCCGCGTCAGGTGGTGGAAACACCATATATTTT.

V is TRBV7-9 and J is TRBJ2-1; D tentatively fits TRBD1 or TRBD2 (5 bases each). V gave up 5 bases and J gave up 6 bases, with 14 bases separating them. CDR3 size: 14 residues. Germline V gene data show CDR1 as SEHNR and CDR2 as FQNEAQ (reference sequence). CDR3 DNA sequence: TGTGCCAGCAGCCCATGGGGCGGAGGCAATGAGCAGTTCTTC. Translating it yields CASSPWGGGNEQFF.

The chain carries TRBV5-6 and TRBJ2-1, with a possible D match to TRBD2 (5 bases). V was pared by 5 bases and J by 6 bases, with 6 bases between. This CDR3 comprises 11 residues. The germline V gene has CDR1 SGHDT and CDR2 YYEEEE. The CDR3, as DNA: TGTGCCAGCAGTGAGGGCAATGAGCAGTTCTTC. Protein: CASSEGNEQFF.

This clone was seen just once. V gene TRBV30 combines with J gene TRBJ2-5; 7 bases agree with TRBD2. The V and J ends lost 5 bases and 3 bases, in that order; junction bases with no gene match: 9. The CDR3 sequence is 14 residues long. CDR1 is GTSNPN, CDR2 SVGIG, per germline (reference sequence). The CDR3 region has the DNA TGTGCCTGGGGGAGGGTGGGGCAAGAAGAGACCCAGTACTTC. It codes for CAWGRVGQEETQYF.

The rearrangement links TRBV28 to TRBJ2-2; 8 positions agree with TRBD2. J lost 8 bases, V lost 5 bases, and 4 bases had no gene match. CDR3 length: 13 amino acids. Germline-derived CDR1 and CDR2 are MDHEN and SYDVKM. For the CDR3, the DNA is TGTGCCAGCAGTCTCATAGCGGGAGGGGAGCTGTTTTTT. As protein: CASSLIAGGELFF.

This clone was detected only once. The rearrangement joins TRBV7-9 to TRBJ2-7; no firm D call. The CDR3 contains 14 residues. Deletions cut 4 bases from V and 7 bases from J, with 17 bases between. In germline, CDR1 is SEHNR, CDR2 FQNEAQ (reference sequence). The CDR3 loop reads CASSSSNGLGEQYF. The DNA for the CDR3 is TGTGCCAGCAGCTCCTCTAACGGCCTGGGGGAGCAGTACTTC.